The subject of this entry is one T cell receptor beta chain. Produced via immunoSEQ multiplex PCR; TCRdb's table is partial and in-frame only. This sample has 30,000 to 40,000 clones; about 88% occur once, and the top ten carry under 7.5%. The record originates from a study of T cell changes during pregnancy in multiple sclerosis. The germline V and J ends were trimmed by 1 base and 0 bases, with 11 bases remaining between them. Germline assignment: CDR1 SGHKS and CDR2 YYEKEE (reference sequence). This CDR3 spans 17 amino acids. The receptor was derived from a female donor with multiple sclerosis, enrolled in a pregnancy study. The chain combines TRBV5-5 with TRBJ1-6, with D unresolved. The sample in question was CD8+ T cells from peripheral blood mononuclear cells, obtained in the third trimester of pregnancy. The CDR3 spells CASSLWLESSYNSPLHF. The CDR3 region has the DNA TGTGCCAGCAGCTTGTGGCTGGAGAGCTCCTATAATTCACCCCTCCACTTT.